This T cell receptor beta chain was sequenced in a study of blood T cell repertoires in COVID-19. The CDR3 totals 16 residues. Looked up from germline, CDR1 is SEHNR and CDR2 is FQNEAQ (reference sequence). J gave up 5 bases and V 5 bases, and 7 bases lay outside the gene matches. In the original workflow: Amplification of reference gene primers was used by the study to estimate nucleated cell counts. Assay used: immunoSEQ multiplex PCR; TCRdb lists only in-frame clones, some missing. V and J calls and clone size are given by that table; D and trimming were obtained from the DNA. The sample contains some 42,000 clones, roughly 81% of which appear only once.

This receptor was obtained from a woman in her 70s in a cohort sampled during active COVID-19. This chain joins TRBV7-9 and TRBJ1-4, with 11 bases matching TRBD1. Sequencing was done on a sample of peripheral blood. The CDR3 protein is CASSRDRGWRNEKLFF. CDR3 nucleotide sequence: TGTGCCAGCAGCCGGGACAGGGGGTGGCGGAATGAAAAACTGTTTTTT.